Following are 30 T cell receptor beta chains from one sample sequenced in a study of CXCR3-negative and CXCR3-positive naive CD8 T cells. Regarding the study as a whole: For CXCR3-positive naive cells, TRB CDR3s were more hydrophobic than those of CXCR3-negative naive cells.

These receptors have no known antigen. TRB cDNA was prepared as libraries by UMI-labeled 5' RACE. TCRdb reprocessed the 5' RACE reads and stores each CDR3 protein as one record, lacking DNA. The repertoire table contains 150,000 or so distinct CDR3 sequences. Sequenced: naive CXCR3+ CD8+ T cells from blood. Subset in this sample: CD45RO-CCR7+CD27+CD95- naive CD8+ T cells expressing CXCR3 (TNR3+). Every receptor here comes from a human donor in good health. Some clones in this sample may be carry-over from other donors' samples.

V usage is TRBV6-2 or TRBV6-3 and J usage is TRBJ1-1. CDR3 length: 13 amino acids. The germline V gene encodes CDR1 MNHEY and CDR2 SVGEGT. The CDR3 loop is CASSYLKNTEAFF.

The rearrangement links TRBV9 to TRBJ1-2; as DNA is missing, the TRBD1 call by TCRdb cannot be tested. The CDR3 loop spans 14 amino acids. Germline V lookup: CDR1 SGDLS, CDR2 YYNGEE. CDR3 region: CASSEGDSSYGYTF. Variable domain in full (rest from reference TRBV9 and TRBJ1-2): DSGVTQTPKHLITATGQRVTLRCSPRSGDLSVYWYQQSLDQGLQFLIQYYNGEERAKGNILERFSAQQFPDLHSELNLSSLELGDSALYFCASSEGDSSYGYTFGSGTRLTVV.

CDR3 in amino acids: CSVEVGSGYEQYF. This rearrangement joins TRBV29-1 to TRBJ2-7. The CDR3 is made up of 13 amino acids. CDR1 SQVTM and CDR2 ANQGSEA come from the germline V gene.

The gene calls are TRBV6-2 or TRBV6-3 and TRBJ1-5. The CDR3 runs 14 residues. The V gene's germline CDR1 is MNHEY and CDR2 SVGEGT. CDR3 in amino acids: CASSQDIENQPQHF.

The CDR3 here is CATSDNPVGLAGSEQFF. This rearrangement joins TRBV24-1 to TRBJ2-1; TCRdb's D call of TRBD2 is untestable without DNA. CDR1 is KGHDR, CDR2 SFDVKD, per germline. This CDR3 spans 17 amino acids.

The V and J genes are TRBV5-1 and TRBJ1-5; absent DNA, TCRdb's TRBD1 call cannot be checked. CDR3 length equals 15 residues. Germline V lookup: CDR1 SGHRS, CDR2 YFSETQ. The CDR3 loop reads CASRPDSPSNQPQHF.

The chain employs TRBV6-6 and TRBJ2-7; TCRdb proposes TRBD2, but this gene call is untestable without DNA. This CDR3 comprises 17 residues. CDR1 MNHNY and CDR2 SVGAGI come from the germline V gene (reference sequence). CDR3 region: CASSYFVGDSPGPEQYF.

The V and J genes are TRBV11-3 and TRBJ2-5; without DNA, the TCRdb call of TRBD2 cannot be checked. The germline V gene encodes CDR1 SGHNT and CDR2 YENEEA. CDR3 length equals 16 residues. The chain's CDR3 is CASRRSGLAGEETQYF.

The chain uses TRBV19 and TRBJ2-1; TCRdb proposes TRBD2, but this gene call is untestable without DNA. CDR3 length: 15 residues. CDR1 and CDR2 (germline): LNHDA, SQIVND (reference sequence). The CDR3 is CASSPGASGSDEQFF.

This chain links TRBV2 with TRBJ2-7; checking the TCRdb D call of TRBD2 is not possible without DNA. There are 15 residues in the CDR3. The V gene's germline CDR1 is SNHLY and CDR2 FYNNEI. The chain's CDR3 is CASSGPFEDEYEQYF. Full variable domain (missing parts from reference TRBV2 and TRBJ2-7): EPEVTQTPSHQVTQMGQEVILRCVPISNHLYFYWYRQILGQKVEFLVSFYNNEISEKSEIFDDQFSVERPDGSNFTLKIRSTKLEDSAMYFCASSGPFEDEYEQYFGPGTRLTVT.

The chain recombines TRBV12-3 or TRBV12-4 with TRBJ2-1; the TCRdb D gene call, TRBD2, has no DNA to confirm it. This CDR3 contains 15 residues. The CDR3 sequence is CASSFASGAHNEQFF.

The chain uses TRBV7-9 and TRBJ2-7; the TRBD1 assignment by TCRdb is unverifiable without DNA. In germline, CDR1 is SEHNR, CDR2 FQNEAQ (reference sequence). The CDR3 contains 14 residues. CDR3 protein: CASSSGQIDYEQYF. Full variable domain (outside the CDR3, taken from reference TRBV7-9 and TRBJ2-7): DTGVSQNPRHKITKRGQNVTFRCDPISEHNRLYWYRQTLGQGPEFLTYFQNEAQLEKSRLLSDRFSAERPKGSFSTLEIQRTEQGDSAMYLCASSSGQIDYEQYFGPGTRLTVT.

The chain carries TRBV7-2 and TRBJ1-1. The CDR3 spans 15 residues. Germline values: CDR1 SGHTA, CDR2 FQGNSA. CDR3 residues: CASSFRLQENTEAFF.

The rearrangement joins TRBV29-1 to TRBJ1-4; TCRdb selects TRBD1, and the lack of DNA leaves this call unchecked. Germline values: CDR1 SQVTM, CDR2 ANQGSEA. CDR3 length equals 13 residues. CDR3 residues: CSVVGGAGEKLFF.

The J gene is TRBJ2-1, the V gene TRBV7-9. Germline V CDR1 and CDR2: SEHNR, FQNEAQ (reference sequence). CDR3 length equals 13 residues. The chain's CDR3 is CASGKAFYNEQFF.

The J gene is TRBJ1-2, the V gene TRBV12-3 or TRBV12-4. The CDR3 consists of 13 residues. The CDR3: CASRGTSVGGYTF.

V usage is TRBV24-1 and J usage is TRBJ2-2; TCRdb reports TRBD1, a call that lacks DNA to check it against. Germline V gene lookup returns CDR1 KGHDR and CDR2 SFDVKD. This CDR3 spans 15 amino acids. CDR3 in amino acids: CATSDLTGNTGELFF.

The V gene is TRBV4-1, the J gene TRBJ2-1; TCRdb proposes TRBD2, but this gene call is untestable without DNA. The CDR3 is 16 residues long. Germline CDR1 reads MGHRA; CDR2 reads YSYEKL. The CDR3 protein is CASSQERLVNYNEQFF.

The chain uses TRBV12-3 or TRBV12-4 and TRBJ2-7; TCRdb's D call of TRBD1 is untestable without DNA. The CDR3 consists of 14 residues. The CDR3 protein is CASSFGASSYEQYF.

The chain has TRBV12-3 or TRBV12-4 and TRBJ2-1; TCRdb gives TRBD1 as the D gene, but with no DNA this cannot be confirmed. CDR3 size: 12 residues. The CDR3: CASRPGYNEQFF.

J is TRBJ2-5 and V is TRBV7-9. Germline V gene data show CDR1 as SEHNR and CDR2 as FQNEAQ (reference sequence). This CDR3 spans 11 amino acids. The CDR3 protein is CASSTTQTQYF.

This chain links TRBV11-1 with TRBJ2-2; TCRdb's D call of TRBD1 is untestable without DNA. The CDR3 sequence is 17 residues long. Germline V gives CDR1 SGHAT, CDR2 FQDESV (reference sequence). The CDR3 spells CASSQERTGRRSGELFF.

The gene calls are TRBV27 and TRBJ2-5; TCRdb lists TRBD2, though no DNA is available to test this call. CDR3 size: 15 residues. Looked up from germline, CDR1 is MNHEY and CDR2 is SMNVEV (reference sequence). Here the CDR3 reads CASKETSGFLETQYF.

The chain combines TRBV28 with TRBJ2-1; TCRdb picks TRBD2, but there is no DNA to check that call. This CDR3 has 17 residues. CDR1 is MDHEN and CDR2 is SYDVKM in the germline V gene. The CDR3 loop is CASSLSLAPSSYNEQFF.

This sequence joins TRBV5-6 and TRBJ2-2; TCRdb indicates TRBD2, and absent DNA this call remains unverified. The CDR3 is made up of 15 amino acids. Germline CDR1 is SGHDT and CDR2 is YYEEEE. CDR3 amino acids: CASSLTGRTPGELFF. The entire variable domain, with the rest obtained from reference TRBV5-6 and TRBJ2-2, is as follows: DAGVTQSPTHLIKTRGQQVTLRCSPKSGHDTVSWYQQALGQGPQFIFQYYEEEERQRGNFPDRFSGHQFPNYSSELNVNALLLGDSALYLCASSLTGRTPGELFFGEGSRLTVL.

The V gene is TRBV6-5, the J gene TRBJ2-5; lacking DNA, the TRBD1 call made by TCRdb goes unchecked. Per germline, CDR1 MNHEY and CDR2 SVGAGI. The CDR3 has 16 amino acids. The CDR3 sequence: CASRHKGFREQETQYF.

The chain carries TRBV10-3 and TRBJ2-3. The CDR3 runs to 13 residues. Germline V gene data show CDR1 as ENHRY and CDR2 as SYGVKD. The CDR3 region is CAIKGLAGDKQYF.

The CDR3 loop is CASGGDTYEQYF. The chain joins TRBV7-9 to TRBJ2-7. There are 12 residues in the CDR3. Germline CDR1 and CDR2: SEHNR and FQNEAQ (reference sequence).

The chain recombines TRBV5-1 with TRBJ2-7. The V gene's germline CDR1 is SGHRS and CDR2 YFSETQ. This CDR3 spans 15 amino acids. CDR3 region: CASSLDEGFSYEQYF.

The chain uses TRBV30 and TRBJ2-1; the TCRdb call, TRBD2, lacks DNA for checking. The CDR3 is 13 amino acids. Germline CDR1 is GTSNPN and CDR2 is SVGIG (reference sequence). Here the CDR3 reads CAWSAAGYNEQFF. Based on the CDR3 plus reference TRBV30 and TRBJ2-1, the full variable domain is SQTIHQWPATLVQPVGSPLSLECTVEGTSNPNLYWYRQAAGRGLQLLFYSVGIGQISSEVPQNLSASRPQDRQFILSSKKLLLSDSGFYLCAWSAAGYNEQFFGPGTRLTVL.